Listed here is a single TCR beta chain. The antigen is unknown. The PCR employed 60 Vbeta primers together with 13 Jbeta primers. Generated by immunoSEQ multiplex PCR, the TCRdb table keeps only in-frame clones and is missing some. The ten top clones account for about 1.6%, within a sample of 120,000 to 150,000 clones. Germline CDR1 and CDR2: LNHNV and YYDKDF (reference sequence). J lost 3 bases, V lost 3 bases, and 8 bases had no gene match. CDR3 size: 17 residues. The sample originates from a study of cytomegalovirus exposure and HLA in healthy donors. Study outcomes and limitations: Presence/absence analyses rested on an assumption that sequencing depth was roughly uniform across donors. TRBV6-2, TRBV6-3 and other indistinguishable V segments were excluded.

The V gene is TRBV15, the J gene TRBJ2-3; 11 bases agree with TRBD2. The receptor was isolated from a woman between 50 and 59 years old in good health and CMV-seronegative. Material for sequencing was PBMCs. The CDR3 bases are TGTGCCACCAGCAGGTTGACTAGCGGGACTCCTACAGATACGCAGTATTTT. It translates to CATSRLTSGTPTDTQYF.